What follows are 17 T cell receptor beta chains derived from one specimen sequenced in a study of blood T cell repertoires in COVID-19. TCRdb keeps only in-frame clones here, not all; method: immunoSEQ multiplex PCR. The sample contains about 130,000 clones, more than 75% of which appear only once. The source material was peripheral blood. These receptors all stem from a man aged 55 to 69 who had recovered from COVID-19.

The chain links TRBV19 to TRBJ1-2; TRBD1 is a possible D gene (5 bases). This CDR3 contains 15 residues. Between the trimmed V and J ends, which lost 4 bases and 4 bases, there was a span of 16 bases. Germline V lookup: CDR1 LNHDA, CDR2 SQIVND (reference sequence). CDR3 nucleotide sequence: TGTGCCAGTAGTACGGATCGGGGGAACGGCTATGGCTACACCTTC. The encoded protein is CASSTDRGNGYGYTF.

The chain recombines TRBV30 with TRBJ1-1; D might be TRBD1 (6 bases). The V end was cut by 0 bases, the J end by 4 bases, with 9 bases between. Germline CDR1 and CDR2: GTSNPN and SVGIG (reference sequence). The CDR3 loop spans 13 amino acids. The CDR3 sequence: CAWSVSRGTEAFF. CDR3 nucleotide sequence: TGTGCCTGGAGTGTGTCCAGGGGCACTGAAGCTTTCTTT.

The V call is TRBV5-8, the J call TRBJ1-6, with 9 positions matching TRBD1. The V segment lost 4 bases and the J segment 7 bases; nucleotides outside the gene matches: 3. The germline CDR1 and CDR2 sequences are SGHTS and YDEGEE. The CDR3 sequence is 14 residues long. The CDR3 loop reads CASSKDRGNSPLHF. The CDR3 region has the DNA TGTGCCAGCAGCAAGGACAGGGGAAATTCACCCCTCCACTTT.

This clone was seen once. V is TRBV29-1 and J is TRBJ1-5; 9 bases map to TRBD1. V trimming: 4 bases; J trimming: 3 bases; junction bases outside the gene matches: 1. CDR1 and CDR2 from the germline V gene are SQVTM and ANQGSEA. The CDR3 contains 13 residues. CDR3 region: CSVGDRVNQPQHF. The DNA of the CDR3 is TGCAGCGTTGGGGACAGGGTCAATCAGCCCCAGCATTTT.

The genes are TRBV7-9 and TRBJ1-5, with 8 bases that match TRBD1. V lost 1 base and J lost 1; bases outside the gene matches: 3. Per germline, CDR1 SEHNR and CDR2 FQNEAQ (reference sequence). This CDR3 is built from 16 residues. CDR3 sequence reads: CASSLDGQGSNQPQHF. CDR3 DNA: TGTGCCAGCAGCTTAGACGGACAGGGAAGCAATCAGCCCCAGCATTTT.

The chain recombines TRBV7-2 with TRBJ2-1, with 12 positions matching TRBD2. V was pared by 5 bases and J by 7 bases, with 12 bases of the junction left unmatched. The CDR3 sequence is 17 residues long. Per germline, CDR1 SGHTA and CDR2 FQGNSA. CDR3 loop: CASSPGLAGLYGNEQFF. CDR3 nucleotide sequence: TGTGCCAGCAGCCCCGGACTAGCGGGACTTTACGGGAATGAGCAGTTCTTC.

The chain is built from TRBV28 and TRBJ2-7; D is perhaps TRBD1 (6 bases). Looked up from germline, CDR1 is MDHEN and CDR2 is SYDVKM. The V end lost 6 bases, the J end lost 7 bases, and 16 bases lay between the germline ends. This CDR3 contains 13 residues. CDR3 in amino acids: CASRTGTPEEQYF. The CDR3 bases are TGTGCCAGCAGAACCGGGACACCGGAAGAGCAGTACTTC.

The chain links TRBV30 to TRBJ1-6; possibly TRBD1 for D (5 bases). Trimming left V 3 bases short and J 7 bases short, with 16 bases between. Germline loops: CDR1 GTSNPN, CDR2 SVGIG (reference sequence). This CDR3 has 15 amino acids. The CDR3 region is CAWRGDSRGNSPLHF. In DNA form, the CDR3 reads TGTGCCTGGAGGGGGGACTCTAGAGGGAATTCACCCCTCCACTTT.

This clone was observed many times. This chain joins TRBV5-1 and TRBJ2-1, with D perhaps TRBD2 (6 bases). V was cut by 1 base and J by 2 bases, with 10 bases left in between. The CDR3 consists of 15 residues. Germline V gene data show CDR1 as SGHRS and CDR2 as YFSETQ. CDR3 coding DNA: TGCGCCAGCAGCTTGTTGGGCGGGGCCTACAATGAGCAGTTCTTC. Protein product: CASSLLGGAYNEQFF.

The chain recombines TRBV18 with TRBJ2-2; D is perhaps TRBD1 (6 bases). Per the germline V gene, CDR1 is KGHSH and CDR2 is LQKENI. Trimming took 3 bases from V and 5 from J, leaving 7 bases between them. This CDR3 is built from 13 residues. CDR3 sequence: CASSPGQTGELFF. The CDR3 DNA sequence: TGTGCCAGCTCACCTGGACAGACCGGGGAGCTGTTTTTT.

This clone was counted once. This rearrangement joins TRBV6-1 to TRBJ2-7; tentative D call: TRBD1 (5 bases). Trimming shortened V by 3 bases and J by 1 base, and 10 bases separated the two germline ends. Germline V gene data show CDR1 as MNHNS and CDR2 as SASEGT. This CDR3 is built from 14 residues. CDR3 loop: CASSEGHRSYEQYF. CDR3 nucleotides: TGTGCCAGCAGTGAGGGGCACAGGTCCTACGAGCAGTACTTC.

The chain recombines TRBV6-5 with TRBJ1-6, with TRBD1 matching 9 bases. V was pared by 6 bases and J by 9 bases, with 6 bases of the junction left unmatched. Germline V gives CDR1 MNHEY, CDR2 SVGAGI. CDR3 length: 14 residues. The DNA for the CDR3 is TGTGCCAGCAGCCGGGACAGGGTTAGTTCACCCCTCCACTTT. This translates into CASSRDRVSSPLHF.

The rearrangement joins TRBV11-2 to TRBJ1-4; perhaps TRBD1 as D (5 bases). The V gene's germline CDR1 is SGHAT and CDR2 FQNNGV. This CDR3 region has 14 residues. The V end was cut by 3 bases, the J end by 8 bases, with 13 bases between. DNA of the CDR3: TGTGCCAGCAGCTTCGGCAGGGTGAGGGAAAAACTGTTTTTT. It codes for CASSFGRVREKLFF.

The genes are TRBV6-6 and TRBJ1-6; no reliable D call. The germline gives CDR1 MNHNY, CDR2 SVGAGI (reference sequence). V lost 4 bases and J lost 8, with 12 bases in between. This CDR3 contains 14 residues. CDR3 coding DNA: TGTGCCAGCAGTTGGGGAGATCAACATTCACCCCTCCACTTT. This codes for CASSWGDQHSPLHF.

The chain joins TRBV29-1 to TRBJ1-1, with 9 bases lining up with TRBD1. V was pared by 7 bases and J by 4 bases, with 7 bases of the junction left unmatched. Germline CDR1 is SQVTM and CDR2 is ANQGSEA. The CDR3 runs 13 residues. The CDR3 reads CSGGQGRGTEAFF. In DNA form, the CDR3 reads TGCAGCGGGGGACAGGGTCGGGGCACTGAAGCTTTCTTT.

DNA for the CDR3: TGTGCCAGCAATATAGCGGGAGGGGTAGAGACCCAGTACTTC. Its protein is CASNIAGGVETQYF. The rearrangement uses TRBV6-6 and TRBJ2-5, with TRBD2 identical over 11 bases. The germline V gene has CDR1 MNHNY and CDR2 SVGAGI (reference sequence). The V and J ends lost 7 bases and 4 bases, in that order; junction bases with no gene match: 5. This CDR3 is 14 amino acids long.

The CDR3 DNA reads TGTGCCAGCAGTTACGCACGGGGGGCGCAGGGCTACACCTTC. Its protein product is CASSYARGAQGYTF. This chain connects TRBV6-5 to TRBJ1-2; D is perhaps TRBD1 (6 bases). The CDR3 is made up of 14 amino acids. Per germline, CDR1 MNHEY and CDR2 SVGAGI. V lost 2 bases and J 8 bases, leaving 15 bases between the germline ends.